The TCR beta chain described here comes from a study of blood T cell repertoires in COVID-19. Study-level information: Acute-phase and convalescent COVID-19 samples originated in the United States, Italy and Spain. Sample material is recorded as cDNA or gDNA derived from T cells, B-cell-depleted T cells, or PBMCs.

With V trimmed by 2 bases and J by 3 bases, 11 bases remained unmatched. The germline CDR1 and CDR2 sequences are MNHEY and SVGEGT. This CDR3 has 18 amino acids. In the study's own analysis: Cell counts per sample came from amplifying reference gene primers. The protocol was immunoSEQ multiplex PCR, while the TCRdb copy is restricted to in-frame clones and leaves out a portion. That table gives V, J and clone size, and the DNA gave D and trimming. The sample includes 100,000 to 150,000 clones, roughly nine tenths of them seen just once. The chain joins TRBV6-2 or TRBV6-3 to TRBJ2-1; TRBD2 aligns across 9 bases. Source material: peripheral blood. The sequence was obtained from a man aged 65-85 years with active or convalescent COVID-19. The CDR3 nucleotides read TGTGCCAGCAGTTACGAGGTTCGGCGGGAGGGCCACTACAATGAGCAGTTCTTC. Its protein product is CASSYEVRREGHYNEQFF.